The T cell receptor beta chain described here comes from a study of blood T cell repertoires in COVID-19. Study-level background: The cDNA or gDNA used as material had been derived from T cells, B-cell-depleted T cells, or PBMCs.

In the authors' methods: Reference gene primers were amplified, and this amplification served to estimate nucleated cell counts. Assay used: immunoSEQ multiplex PCR; TCRdb lists only in-frame clones, some missing. That table is the source of V, J and clone size, and D and trimming were worked out from the DNA. The table has 150,000 to 200,000 clones, approximately 88% seen once. The germline CDR1 and CDR2 sequences are SGHTA and FQGTGA. V lost 2 bases, J lost 2 bases, and 12 bases lay in between. This CDR3 is 16 amino acids long. This receptor was identified in a woman aged 45-59 years with acute or convalescent COVID-19. This chain connects TRBV7-3 to TRBJ2-2; TRBD2 might be the D (5 bases). The specimen sequenced was peripheral blood. CDR3 DNA sequence: TGTGCCAGCAGCTTATCGGCCAGCGGCAACACCGGGGAGCTGTTTTTT. Amino acid sequence: CASSLSASGNTGELFF.